Sequencing of this T cell receptor (beta chain) was carried out in a study of technical replicates of blood from a handful of donors. Assay used: immunoSEQ multiplex PCR; TCRdb lists only in-frame clones, some missing. The data hold about 68,000 clones, with 95% to 97% observed a single time. This CDR3 comprises 12 residues. Per germline, CDR1 SGDLS and CDR2 YYNGEE. Trimming left V 4 bases short and J 11 bases short, with 12 bases between. This chain connects TRBV9 to TRBJ1-4; unclear D gene. Source material: T cells isolated from PBMCs. This TCR derives from a human donor in good health. The CDR3 nucleotides read TGTGCCAGCAGCCCCACCGGACTGAAACTGTTTTTT. It codes for CASSPTGLKLFF. Combining the CDR3 with reference TRBV9 and TRBJ1-4 gives the whole variable domain DSGVTQTPKHLITATGQRVTLRCSPRSGDLSVYWYQQSLDQGLQFLIQYYNGEERAKGNILERFSAQQFPDLHSELNLSSLELGDSALYFCASSPTGLKLFFGSGTQLSVL.